A selection of T cell receptor beta chains follows, all from one sample in a study of cytomegalovirus exposure and HLA in healthy donors. Only in-frame clones appear in the TCRdb table, and some are missing; sequencing was by immunoSEQ multiplex PCR. The sample has 75,000 to 90,000 clones; over 65% are singletons. The material sequenced was PBMCs. The receptor set was obtained from a man aged 35-49 years in good health and CMV-seronegative. Both conserved end residues are part of each CDR3. D genes are given only for firm matches. Clone size is shown for a subset of rows, as once, few, many or a class of expanded clone.

j_call: TRBJ1-1; clone_size: .; d_call: TRBD1; v_call: TRBV19; cdr3_aa: CASSYAQGARTEAFF; cdr3_nt: TGTGCCAGTAGTTACGCCCAGGGGGCGCGTACTGAAGCTTTCTTT
j_call: TRBJ2-5; clone_size: .; d_call: TRBD2; v_call: TRBV5-4; cdr3_aa: CASSLAGTIGQETQYF; cdr3_nt: TGTGCCAGCAGCTTGGCGGGGACTATTGGTCAAGAGACCCAGTACTTC
j_call: TRBJ2-7; clone_size: .; d_call: TRBD2; v_call: TRBV9; cdr3_aa: CASSGRESSYEQYF; cdr3_nt: TGTGCCAGCAGCGGGCGGGAGAGCTCCTACGAGCAGTACTTC
j_call: TRBJ1-1; clone_size: .; d_call: .; v_call: TRBV30; cdr3_aa: CAWSARSGDRTEAFF; cdr3_nt: TGTGCCTGGAGTGCTCGTTCAGGGGATCGCACTGAAGCTTTCTTT
j_call: TRBJ2-1; clone_size: .; d_call: .; v_call: TRBV19; cdr3_aa: CASSIEKGAYNEQFF; cdr3_nt: TGTGCCAGTAGTATAGAGAAGGGGGCCTACAATGAGCAGTTCTTC
j_call: TRBJ2-3; clone_size: .; d_call: TRBD2; v_call: TRBV7-7; cdr3_aa: CASSLLAGGPGDTQYF; cdr3_nt: TGTGCTAGCAGCTTACTAGCGGGAGGTCCTGGGGATACGCAGTATTTT
j_call: TRBJ1-4; clone_size: few; d_call: TRBD1; v_call: TRBV6-5; cdr3_aa: CASSLGQGQEKLFF; cdr3_nt: TGTGCCAGCAGTTTGGGACAGGGGCAGGAAAAACTGTTTTTT
j_call: TRBJ2-1; clone_size: few; d_call: .; v_call: TRBV30; cdr3_aa: CASTGSSYNEQFF; cdr3_nt: TGTGCGTCAACAGGGAGCTCCTACAATGAGCAGTTCTTC
j_call: TRBJ1-5; clone_size: .; d_call: TRBD1; v_call: TRBV6-6; cdr3_aa: CASSYTTGGSNQPQHF; cdr3_nt: TGTGCCAGCAGTTACACGACAGGGGGCAGCAATCAGCCCCAGCATTTT
j_call: TRBJ2-7; clone_size: .; d_call: .; v_call: TRBV5-4; cdr3_aa: CASSLNSVDEQYF; cdr3_nt: TGTGCCAGCAGTCTCAACTCCGTCGACGAGCAGTACTTC
j_call: TRBJ2-7; clone_size: .; d_call: .; v_call: TRBV7-8; cdr3_aa: CASSPAGVTYEQYF; cdr3_nt: TGTGCCAGCAGCCCCGCGGGTGTTACCTACGAGCAGTACTTC
j_call: TRBJ2-7; clone_size: .; d_call: TRBD2; v_call: TRBV27; cdr3_aa: CASSLFPSGTYEQYF; cdr3_nt: TGTGCCAGCAGTTTGTTCCCTAGCGGCACCTACGAGCAGTACTTC
j_call: TRBJ2-7; clone_size: once; d_call: TRBD2; v_call: TRBV28; cdr3_aa: CASSGLAGGSGYEQYF; cdr3_nt: TGTGCCAGCAGCGGACTAGCGGGAGGGTCTGGCTACGAGCAGTACTTC
j_call: TRBJ2-7; clone_size: once; d_call: .; v_call: TRBV7-6; cdr3_aa: CASSLTENEQYF; cdr3_nt: TGTGCCAGCAGCTTGACAGAAAACGAGCAGTACTTC
j_call: TRBJ2-5; clone_size: .; d_call: TRBD2; v_call: TRBV5-4; cdr3_aa: CASSHVGLANQETQYF; cdr3_nt: TGTGCCAGCAGCCACGTCGGACTAGCGAATCAAGAGACCCAGTACTTC
j_call: TRBJ2-5; clone_size: few; d_call: .; v_call: TRBV19; cdr3_aa: CASSSIAVVGTQYF; cdr3_nt: TGTGCCAGTAGTAGTATCGCGGTTGTCGGGACCCAGTACTTC
j_call: TRBJ1-1; clone_size: .; d_call: .; v_call: TRBV7-9; cdr3_aa: CASSLGTSGAAFF; cdr3_nt: TGTGCCAGCAGCTTAGGAACTTCAGGGGCCGCTTTCTTT
j_call: TRBJ2-7; clone_size: .; d_call: .; v_call: TRBV6-5; cdr3_aa: CASGKTGHRYEQYF; cdr3_nt: TGTGCCAGCGGAAAAACGGGACATCGCTACGAGCAGTACTTC
j_call: TRBJ2-6; clone_size: .; d_call: .; v_call: TRBV18; cdr3_aa: CASAVSGGANVLTF; cdr3_nt: TGTGCCAGCGCCGTTTCCGGTGGGGCCAACGTCCTGACTTTC
j_call: TRBJ1-4; clone_size: .; d_call: .; v_call: TRBV9; cdr3_aa: CASSPTPAEKLFF; cdr3_nt: TGTGCCAGCAGCCCCACTCCTGCTGAAAAACTGTTTTTT
j_call: TRBJ1-2; clone_size: .; d_call: .; v_call: TRBV18; cdr3_aa: CASSNQSGYGYTF; cdr3_nt: TGTGCCAGCTCCAACCAGTCCGGGTACGGCTACACCTTC
j_call: TRBJ1-2; clone_size: once; d_call: TRBD1; v_call: TRBV28; cdr3_aa: CASSLGRGLVGYTF; cdr3_nt: TGTGCCAGCAGTTTAGGCAGGGGGCTGGTTGGCTACACCTTC
j_call: TRBJ2-7; clone_size: .; d_call: TRBD2; v_call: TRBV29-1; cdr3_aa: CSVAGLAGSYEQYF; cdr3_nt: TGCAGCGTTGCGGGACTAGCGGGGTCCTACGAGCAGTACTTC
j_call: TRBJ2-2; clone_size: .; d_call: .; v_call: TRBV30; cdr3_aa: CAWSETGLSLRDIGELFF; cdr3_nt: TGTGCCTGGAGCGAAACGGGTCTCTCCTTGAGGGACATCGGGGAGCTGTTTTTT
j_call: TRBJ2-1; clone_size: .; d_call: TRBD2; v_call: TRBV19; cdr3_aa: CASSIMGLADNEQFF; cdr3_nt: TGTGCCAGTAGTATTATGGGACTAGCGGACAATGAGCAGTTCTTC
j_call: TRBJ1-5; clone_size: .; d_call: .; v_call: TRBV28; cdr3_aa: CASSSAGSNQPQHF; cdr3_nt: TGTGCCAGCAGTTCCGCGGGGAGCAATCAGCCCCAGCATTTT
j_call: TRBJ2-7; clone_size: .; d_call: TRBD2; v_call: TRBV7-9; cdr3_aa: CASRRGTSGDYEQYF; cdr3_nt: TGTGCCAGCAGGCGTGGGACTAGCGGGGACTACGAGCAGTACTTC
j_call: TRBJ2-7; clone_size: .; d_call: TRBD1; v_call: TRBV10-3; cdr3_aa: CAISTDRQGSTYEQYF; cdr3_nt: TGTGCCATCAGTACCGATAGACAGGGGAGCACCTACGAGCAGTACTTC
j_call: TRBJ2-4; clone_size: .; d_call: .; v_call: TRBV6-5; cdr3_aa: CASSYGAQGGKNIQYF; cdr3_nt: TGTGCCAGCAGTTACGGGGCACAGGGTGGGAAAAACATTCAGTACTTC
j_call: TRBJ1-5; clone_size: few; d_call: TRBD1; v_call: TRBV19; cdr3_aa: CASRENTGVEDQPQHF; cdr3_nt: TGTGCCAGTAGGGAAAATACAGGGGTTGAGGATCAGCCCCAGCATTTT
j_call: TRBJ2-3; clone_size: .; d_call: TRBD2; v_call: TRBV11-1; cdr3_aa: CASSPSGGRTSTDTQYF; cdr3_nt: TGTGCCAGCAGCCCATCGGGGGGGCGGACTAGCACAGATACGCAGTATTTT
j_call: TRBJ2-3; clone_size: .; d_call: .; v_call: TRBV28; cdr3_aa: CASSFPPLADTQYF; cdr3_nt: TGCGCCAGCAGTTTCCCCCCTCTAGCAGATACGCAGTATTTT
j_call: TRBJ2-3; clone_size: .; d_call: .; v_call: TRBV7-2; cdr3_aa: CASSPRVRSTDTQYF; cdr3_nt: TGTGCCAGCAGCCCCCGGGTCCGGTCCACAGATACGCAGTATTTT
j_call: TRBJ2-3; clone_size: .; d_call: TRBD2; v_call: TRBV4-2; cdr3_aa: CASSPRGSGTGTDTQYF; cdr3_nt: TGTGCCAGCAGCCCGCGAGGCAGCGGGACGGGGACAGATACGCAGTATTTT
j_call: TRBJ2-4; clone_size: .; d_call: TRBD1; v_call: TRBV28; cdr3_aa: CASSEQGISSIQYF; cdr3_nt: TGTGCCAGCAGTGAACAGGGGATTTCTAGCATTCAGTACTTC
j_call: TRBJ2-7; clone_size: .; d_call: TRBD1; v_call: TRBV4-3; cdr3_aa: CASSQTGTGNLGQYF; cdr3_nt: TGCGCCAGCAGCCAAACCGGGACAGGGAATCTAGGGCAGTACTTC
j_call: TRBJ2-7; clone_size: once; d_call: .; v_call: TRBV6-1; cdr3_aa: CASSGRAYEQYF; cdr3_nt: TGTGCCAGCAGTGGCCGAGCCTACGAGCAGTACTTC
j_call: TRBJ2-7; clone_size: .; d_call: .; v_call: TRBV28; cdr3_aa: CAIQKRQYEQYF; cdr3_nt: TGTGCCATCCAAAAGAGGCAGTACGAGCAGTACTTC
j_call: TRBJ2-7; clone_size: .; d_call: TRBD2; v_call: TRBV4-2; cdr3_aa: CASSQDGRASGRYEQYF; cdr3_nt: TGTGCCAGCAGCCAAGACGGGAGGGCTAGCGGGAGATACGAGCAGTACTTC
j_call: TRBJ2-7; clone_size: .; d_call: TRBD2; v_call: TRBV10-3; cdr3_aa: CAISAEAGAREQYF; cdr3_nt: TGTGCCATCAGTGCAGAAGCGGGAGCACGTGAGCAGTACTTC
j_call: TRBJ1-1; clone_size: .; d_call: .; v_call: TRBV19; cdr3_aa: CASSNRANTEAFF; cdr3_nt: TGTGCCAGTAGTAACAGGGCGAACACTGAAGCTTTCTTT
j_call: TRBJ2-7; clone_size: .; d_call: TRBD1; v_call: TRBV7-8; cdr3_aa: CASSLRQGIYEQYF; cdr3_nt: TGTGCCAGCAGCTTAAGACAGGGGATTTACGAGCAGTACTTC
j_call: TRBJ2-7; clone_size: .; d_call: TRBD2; v_call: TRBV5-6; cdr3_aa: CASSRGLGGYEQYF; cdr3_nt: TGTGCCAGCAGCCGAGGACTAGGCGGCTACGAGCAGTACTTC
j_call: TRBJ2-7; clone_size: .; d_call: .; v_call: TRBV20-1; cdr3_aa: CSATEPYEQYF; cdr3_nt: TGCAGTGCCACGGAGCCCTACGAGCAGTACTTC
j_call: TRBJ1-2; clone_size: .; d_call: .; v_call: TRBV28; cdr3_aa: CASRTQGNYGYTF; cdr3_nt: TGTGCCAGCAGGACACAGGGTAACTATGGCTACACCTTC
j_call: TRBJ2-1; clone_size: .; d_call: TRBD2; v_call: TRBV4-1; cdr3_aa: CASSGRTSSGNEQFF; cdr3_nt: TGCGCCAGCAGCGGTCGGACTAGCTCGGGCAATGAGCAGTTCTTC
j_call: TRBJ2-7; clone_size: .; d_call: TRBD2; v_call: TRBV28; cdr3_aa: CASKAGGLWGEQYF; cdr3_nt: TGTGCCAGCAAAGCGGGAGGGCTATGGGGCGAGCAGTACTTC
j_call: TRBJ2-7; clone_size: .; d_call: .; v_call: TRBV7-9; cdr3_aa: CASNAGGAEQYF; cdr3_nt: TGTGCCAGCAACGCGGGCGGTGCCGAGCAGTACTTC
j_call: TRBJ2-2; clone_size: .; d_call: .; v_call: TRBV15; cdr3_aa: CATSRSAASGTGELFF; cdr3_nt: TGTGCCACCAGCAGGTCCGCGGCTTCGGGCACCGGGGAGCTGTTTTTT
j_call: TRBJ2-1; clone_size: .; d_call: .; v_call: TRBV6-6; cdr3_aa: CASSWGLGERLDEQFF; cdr3_nt: TGTGCCAGCAGTTGGGGGCTTGGGGAGCGTTTGGATGAGCAGTTCTTC
j_call: TRBJ2-7; clone_size: .; d_call: TRBD2; v_call: TRBV7-9; cdr3_aa: CASSSRLAASYEQYF; cdr3_nt: TGTGCCAGCAGCTCCCGACTAGCGGCCTCCTACGAGCAGTACTTC
j_call: TRBJ2-1; clone_size: .; d_call: TRBD2; v_call: TRBV10-3; cdr3_aa: CAISESDSGSIYNEQFF; cdr3_nt: TGTGCCATCAGTGAGTCGGATAGCGGGAGTATATACAATGAGCAGTTCTTC
j_call: TRBJ2-3; clone_size: .; d_call: .; v_call: TRBV7-9; cdr3_aa: CASSKTVTDTQYF; cdr3_nt: TGTGCCAGCAGCAAGACAGTCACAGATACGCAGTATTTT